This T cell receptor beta chain was sequenced in a study of low-dose radiotherapy and immunotherapy resistance in tumors. Study-wide context: Each patient was administered nivolumab intravenously at 240 mg, which was a flat dose, every two weeks, along with intravenous ipilimumab at 1 mg/kg every six weeks.

In its sample, this clonotype was seen many times. V shed 6 bases and J 2 bases; nucleotides not matched to a gene: 8. CDR1 MDHEN and CDR2 SYDVKM come from the germline V gene. The CDR3 is made up of 16 amino acids. Time point described: after trial treatment. Treatment noted: LDRT plus nivolumab, ipilimumab, low-dose cyclophosphamide and aspirin (RACIN trial). Donors were given nivolumab, ipilimumab, aspirin, low-dose cyclophosphamide and low-dose radiotherapy. Covering alpha and beta chains, TRAV- and TRBV-specific primers were used for the first-strand cDNA. PCR amplification of the TCRs was performed with Phusion for 15 to 25 PCR cycles, and it relied on a constant-region primer together with a V-primer adapter. TCRdb itself ran the reads through MiXCR, one entry per CDR3 protein. In the table there are 30,000 or so distinct CDR3 sequences, 49% of which are singletons.

The source is a male donor with gallbladder cancer. This chain joins TRBV28 and TRBJ2-1, with 9 bases lining up with TRBD2. The material sequenced was PBMCs, taken after low-dose radiotherapy plus immunotherapy. CDR3 DNA: TGTGCCAGCAGGAAGGAGGCGGGAGGGCCCTACAATGAGCAGTTCTTC. It translates to CASRKEAGGPYNEQFF.